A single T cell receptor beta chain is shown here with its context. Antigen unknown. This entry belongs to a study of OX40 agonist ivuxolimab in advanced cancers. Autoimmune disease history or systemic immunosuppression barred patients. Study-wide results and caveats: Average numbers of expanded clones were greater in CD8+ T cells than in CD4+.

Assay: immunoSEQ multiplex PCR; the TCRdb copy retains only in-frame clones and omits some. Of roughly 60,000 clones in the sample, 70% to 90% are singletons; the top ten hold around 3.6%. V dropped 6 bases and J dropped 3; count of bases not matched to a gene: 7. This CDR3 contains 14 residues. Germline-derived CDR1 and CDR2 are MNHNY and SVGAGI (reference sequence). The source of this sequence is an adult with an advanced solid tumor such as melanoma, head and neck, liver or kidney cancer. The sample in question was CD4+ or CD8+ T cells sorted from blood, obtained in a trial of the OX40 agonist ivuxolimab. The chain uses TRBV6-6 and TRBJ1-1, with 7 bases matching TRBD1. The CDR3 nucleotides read TGTGCCAGCAGAGGCGACAGGGCGGACACTGAAGCTTTCTTT. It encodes CASRGDRADTEAFF.